What follows are 28 T cell receptor beta chains derived from one specimen sequenced in a study of response to subunit inactivated influenza vaccine. TCRdb used MiXCR to reprocess the RT-PCR reads, holding one entry per CDR3 protein. The sample has around 650,000 distinct CDR3 sequences, about 15% seen once. The sample consisted of PBMCs from blood, taken 12 days after vaccination. These receptors were obtained from a man aged 45-65 years who received an inactivated influenza vaccine.

This clonotype turned up a few times. The CDR3 region is CASSLEGVGPYEQYF. For the CDR3, the DNA is TGTGCCAGCAGCTTAGAGGGAGTAGGGCCCTACGAGCAGTACTTC. This chain joins TRBV7-2 and TRBJ2-7; D is perhaps TRBD2 (5 bases). Germline V gives CDR1 SGHTA, CDR2 FQGNSA. The V end was cut by 1 base, the J end by 2 bases, with 12 bases between. This CDR3 spans 15 amino acids.

This clonotype was seen many times. V usage is TRBV20-1 and J usage is TRBJ1-3; the D is unclear. Germline V gene sequence: CDR1 DFQATT, CDR2 SNEGSKA (reference sequence). The V gene lost 0 bases and the J gene lost 2 bases, with 11 bases spanning the gap. The CDR3 loop spans 15 amino acids. Written as DNA, the CDR3 is TGCAGTGCTAGAGATGTTGGGTCCGCTGGAAACACCATATATTTT. This encodes CSARDVGSAGNTIYF.

This clonotype appeared a few times. The rearrangement uses TRBV27 and TRBJ2-5; 7 bases map to TRBD1. This CDR3 has 15 residues. The germline V gene has CDR1 MNHEY and CDR2 SMNVEV (reference sequence). J was trimmed by 5 bases and V by 6 bases; bases with no gene match: 12. CDR3 bases: TGTGCCAGCAGCCGAGAACAGGGGTATATCGAGACCCAGTACTTC. It translates to CASSREQGYIETQYF.

This clonotype was counted only a few times. The chain recombines TRBV7-9 with TRBJ1-5, with D possibly being TRBD1 (5 bases). CDR1 is SEHNR and CDR2 is FQNEAQ in the germline V gene (reference sequence). This CDR3 is 13 amino acids long. Trimming took off 1 base at V and 9 bases at J, with 10 bases between the two ends. The CDR3 region has the DNA TGTGCCAGCAGCTTAGGGGGGGACGGGCCCCAGCATTTT. Amino acid sequence: CASSLGGDGPQHF.

This clonotype was observed a few times. Germline is not matched at one junction end, which may reflect a read error. J is TRBJ2-3 and V is TRBV6-1; 9 bases match TRBD2. CDR1 MNHNS and CDR2 SASEGT come from the germline V gene. This CDR3 contains 15 residues. Written as DNA, the CDR3 is TGTGCCAGCAGGGAAGCGGGGGGCTTCACAGATACGCAGTATTTT. Translated: CASREAGGFTDTQYF.

A few counts support this clonotype. The chain uses TRBV28 and TRBJ2-1; D tentatively fits TRBD1 or TRBD2 (5 bases each). The V end lost 3 bases, the J end lost 5 bases, and 17 bases lay between the germline ends. Looked up from germline, CDR1 is MDHEN and CDR2 is SYDVKM. The CDR3 extends over 16 amino acids. The CDR3 spells CASSFLVTLGDNEQFF. CDR3 DNA sequence: TGTGCCAGCAGTTTCCTCGTTACTTTGGGGGACAATGAGCAGTTCTTC.

This clonotype occurred a few times. The chain employs TRBV5-5 and TRBJ1-3; no clear D. The CDR3 consists of 13 residues. Germline assignment: CDR1 SGHKS and CDR2 YYEKEE (reference sequence). Trimming left V 0 bases short and J 5 bases short, with 6 bases between. The CDR3 protein is CASSLVVRNTIYF. Written as DNA, the CDR3 is TGTGCCAGCAGCTTGGTTGTGAGAAACACCATATATTTT.

The V call is TRBV25-1, the J call TRBJ2-5; unclear D gene. Germline-derived CDR1 and CDR2 are MGHDK and SYGVNS. The CDR3 loop spans 14 amino acids. The ends were cut back, 5 bases at V and 1 base at J, with 11 bases in the middle. The CDR3 region is CASSRWAGQETQYF. CDR3 nucleotides: TGTGCCAGCAGTCGGTGGGCAGGCCAAGAGACCCAGTACTTC.

The CDR3 nucleotides are TGTGCCAGCATCGTCCCAGGTGGCACTGAAGCTTTCTTT. Protein product: CASIVPGGTEAFF. The rearrangement joins TRBV7-9 to TRBJ1-1; D gene unclear. The V gene lost 7 bases and the J gene lost 4 bases, with 13 bases spanning the gap. CDR3 length: 13 residues. CDR1 is SEHNR and CDR2 is FQNEAQ in the germline V gene (reference sequence).

V gene TRBV4-3 combines with J gene TRBJ2-1; TRBD2 matches at 7 bases. The length of the CDR3 is 17 residues. Germline CDR1 is LGHNA and CDR2 is YSLEER. With V trimmed by 5 bases and J by 2 bases, 12 bases remained unmatched. In nucleotides, the CDR3 is TGCGCCAGCAGCAAAGTCAAGGCTAGCGGAGCCTACAATGAGCAGTTCTTC. Its protein product is CASSKVKASGAYNEQFF.

The chain employs TRBV7-2 and TRBJ1-1; D remains ambiguous. The length of the CDR3 is 13 residues. The V gene's germline CDR1 is SGHTA and CDR2 FQGNSA. Trimming stripped 8 bases from V and 12 bases from J, with 22 bases between. The CDR3 region is CASSPVRERHPFF. The CDR3 nucleotides read TGTGCCAGCTCCCCGGTCCGGGAGCGACACCCTTTCTTT.

In its sample, this clonotype was seen many times. The genes are TRBV7-6 and TRBJ2-3; D unclear. The V gene lost 1 base and the J gene lost 10 bases, with 9 bases spanning the gap. Germline-derived CDR1 and CDR2 are SGHVS and FNYEAQ. The CDR3 covers 12 residues. CDR3 sequence (DNA): TGTGCCAGCAGCTTAGATAGGGTGCCGCAGTATTTT. Residues: CASSLDRVPQYF.

This chain links TRBV20-1 with TRBJ2-1, with D possibly TRBD2 on 6 matching bases. The CDR3 spans 13 residues. Germline V lookup: CDR1 DFQATT, CDR2 SNEGSKA (reference sequence). With 3 bases removed from V and 5 bases from J, the gap between germline ends came to 11 bases. CDR3 protein: CSASGSGNNEQFF. CDR3 coding DNA: TGCAGTGCTAGCGGTAGCGGAAACAATGAGCAGTTCTTC.

This clonotype showed up many times. V and J are TRBV12-3 or TRBV12-4 and TRBJ1-5; D call uncertain. V was pared by 1 base and J by 5 bases, with 3 bases between. The CDR3 has 12 amino acids. CDR3 amino acids: CASSLGYQPQHF. As DNA, the CDR3 is TGTGCCAGCAGTTTAGGCTATCAGCCCCAGCATTTT.

There are a few counts of this clonotype. The chain carries TRBV7-3 and TRBJ2-1; 9 nucleotides align to TRBD2. After removal of 5 bases from V and 10 bases from J, the junction contained 9 bases not matched to a gene. The CDR3 is 14 amino acids. In germline, CDR1 is SGHTA, CDR2 FQGTGA. Here the CDR3 reads CASSAAGGEGEQFF. The DNA of the CDR3 is TGTGCCAGCAGCGCAGCGGGAGGAGAGGGGGAGCAGTTCTTC.

In this sample, this clonotype turned up a few times. V is TRBV20-1 and J is TRBJ2-7; weak D call: TRBD1 (5 bases). This CDR3 has 15 residues. Germline CDR1 DFQATT, CDR2 SNEGSKA (reference sequence). The germline V and J ends were trimmed by 0 bases and 3 bases, with 15 bases remaining between them. The CDR3 nucleotides are TGCAGTGCTAGAGAGCCACGAGACAGTCTCTACGAGCAGTACTTC. This codes for CSAREPRDSLYEQYF.

This clonotype was found a few times. The chain carries TRBV29-1 and TRBJ2-7; TRBD1 might be the D (5 bases). This CDR3 is built from 20 residues. Between the trimmed V and J ends, which lost 7 bases and 0 bases, there was a span of 34 bases. Germline V gives CDR1 SQVTM, CDR2 ANQGSEA. The CDR3, as DNA: TGCAGCGGCTACTCACCCCACCCGGTCGGTGATAGGGGCGACTCCTACGAGCAGTACTTC. This codes for CSGYSPHPVGDRGDSYEQYF.

This clonotype has just a few counts. The V call is TRBV7-2, the J call TRBJ1-1, with unresolved D. This CDR3 comprises 13 residues. Trimming stripped 1 base from V and 7 bases from J, with 10 bases between. Germline V gene sequence: CDR1 SGHTA, CDR2 FQGNSA. CDR3 bases: TGTGCCAGCAGCTTAGAGTTGCGAAATGAAGCTTTCTTT. As protein: CASSLELRNEAFF. Drawing the rest from reference TRBV7-2 and TRBJ1-1, the complete variable domain is GAGVSQSPSNKVTEKGKDVELRCDPISGHTALYWYRQSLGQGLEFLIYFQGNSAPDKSGLPSDRFSAERTGGSVSTLTIQRTQQEDSAVYLCASSLELRNEAFFGQGTRLTVV.

The chain links TRBV20-1 to TRBJ1-1; no reliable D call. The CDR3 spans 13 residues. Trimming left V 2 bases short and J 0 bases short, with 7 bases between. CDR1 and CDR2 (germline): DFQATT, SNEGSKA (reference sequence). CDR3 region: CSARSRLNTEAFF. The CDR3 DNA is TGCAGTGCTAGATCCAGGTTGAACACTGAAGCTTTCTTT.

The rearrangement joins TRBV21-1 to TRBJ2-3; the D call in the table, TRBD1, was not verified against the DNA. TRBV21-1 is a documented pseudogene. The CDR3 is made up of 13 amino acids. The CDR3 DNA sequence: TGTGCCAGCAGCGATTACAGGGTGCATACGCAGTATTTT. It codes for CASSDYRVHTQYF.

This clonotype came up a few times. The rearrangement links TRBV12-3 or TRBV12-4 to TRBJ1-1; D ambiguous. The CDR3 runs 14 residues. The V end lost 5 bases, the J end lost 4 bases, and 14 bases lay between the germline ends. CDR3 DNA: TGTGCCAGCAGTCCCGTAGCGGGATCCACTGAAGCTTTCTTT. This gives the protein CASSPVAGSTEAFF.

This chain connects TRBV25-1 to TRBJ2-5; TRBD2 agrees at 8 bases. The CDR3 contains 14 residues. Unmatched junction bases numbered 4, after V lost 5 bases and J lost 2 bases. CDR1 is MGHDK, CDR2 SYGVNS, per germline. The CDR3 reads CASSRLAPQETQYF. The CDR3 coding sequence is TGTGCCAGCAGTAGACTAGCGCCACAAGAGACCCAGTACTTC.

This clonotype was observed a handful of times. The genes are TRBV11-1 and TRBJ1-2; a weak D match, TRBD1 (6 bases). V was clipped by 0 bases and J by 1 base, with 18 bases between them. Germline V lookup: CDR1 SGHAT, CDR2 FQDESV (reference sequence). The CDR3 spans 18 residues. The CDR3 protein is CASSLAGLTGGLNYGYTF. CDR3 nucleotide sequence: TGTGCCAGCAGCTTAGCGGGACTGACAGGCGGACTTAACTATGGCTACACCTTC.

The CDR3 protein is CSAYSGRVTDTQYF. The CDR3 bases are TGCAGTGCGTATAGCGGGAGAGTGACAGATACGCAGTATTTT. The gene calls are TRBV20-1 and TRBJ2-3; 9 nucleotides align to TRBD2. After removal of 6 bases from V and 3 bases from J, the junction contained 7 bases not matched to a gene. This CDR3 spans 14 amino acids. CDR1 is DFQATT and CDR2 is SNEGSKA in the germline V gene (reference sequence).

This clonotype was seen only a few times. The V call is TRBV14, the J call TRBJ1-1; D is unclear. Germline V CDR1 and CDR2: SGHDN, FVKESK. This CDR3 spans 12 amino acids. Trimming took 3 bases from V and 8 from J, leaving 10 bases between them. CDR3 DNA: TGTGCCAGCAGCCACGCGGACGGGGAAGCTTTCTTT. Its protein is CASSHADGEAFF.

This clonotype has more than one count but fewer than ten. The chain employs TRBV7-2 and TRBJ2-7; 7 nucleotides agree with TRBD2. Germline V gene lookup returns CDR1 SGHTA and CDR2 FQGNSA. V trimming: 1 base; J trimming: 2 bases; junction bases outside the gene matches: 5. CDR3 length: 15 residues. CDR3 DNA: TGTGCCAGCAGCTTAGAGGGACTACCCACCTACGAGCAGTACTTC. It specifies CASSLEGLPTYEQYF.

The chain employs TRBV12-3 or TRBV12-4 and TRBJ2-1; 9 bases match TRBD2. This CDR3 is built from 17 residues. V gave up 2 bases and J gave up 0 bases; unmatched junction bases: 5. As DNA, the CDR3 is TGTGCCAGCAGTTTACTAGCGGGGAGTGACTCCTACAATGAGCAGTTCTTC. Translation gives CASSLLAGSDSYNEQFF.

As concerns this clonotype: A much more abundant neighbour one base away suggests this may be a read error. This chain connects TRBV29-1 to TRBJ2-3; 9 bases agree with TRBD1. CDR1 is SQVTM, CDR2 ANQGSEA, per germline. This CDR3 has 16 residues. V trimming: 3 bases; J trimming: 2 bases; junction bases outside the gene matches: 9. CDR3 bases: TGCAGCGTTGATGATCTGCGGGACAGGGCCACAGATACGCAGTATTTT. Translating it yields CSVDDLRDRATDTQYF.